These 21 T cell receptor beta chains were sequenced from one sample in a study of blood T cell repertoires in COVID-19. Clones were sequenced by immunoSEQ multiplex PCR, and TCRdb holds only the in-frame ones, with some missing. Found here are about 220,000 clones, 85% of them singletons; the top ten hold about 2.4%. The sequencing input was peripheral blood. The receptors were gathered from a woman between 65 and 79 years old with COVID-19, enrolled during active disease.

The chain has TRBV18 and TRBJ1-3; weak D call: TRBD1 (6 bases). Germline CDR1 is KGHSH and CDR2 is LQKENI. The CDR3 extends over 14 amino acids. Deletions cut 3 bases from V and 5 bases from J, with 11 bases between. The CDR3, as DNA: TGTGCCAGCTCACCCACAGGGAATAGAAACACCATATATTTT. Protein product: CASSPTGNRNTIYF.

This sequence joins TRBV19 and TRBJ1-1; 7 bases are shared with TRBD1. From germline, CDR1 is LNHDA and CDR2 SQIVND (reference sequence). The CDR3 is made up of 14 amino acids. Germline trimming cut 3 bases from V and 4 bases from J; bases unmatched to any gene: 5. The CDR3, as DNA: TGTGCCAGTAGTATCGAGGGGGCGCCCACTGAAGCTTTCTTT. Translated, it gives CASSIEGAPTEAFF. Using reference TRBV19 and TRBJ1-1 for the parts outside the CDR3, the full variable domain is DGGITQSPKYLFRKEGQNVTLSCEQNLNHDAMYWYRQDPGQGLRLIYYSQIVNDFQKGDIAEGYSVSREKKESFPLTVTSAQKNPTAFYLCASSIEGAPTEAFFGQGTRLTVV.

The chain has TRBV1 and TRBJ2-3; the D call TRBD2 from the table was never checked on the DNA. TRBV1 is a pseudogene. The CDR3 sequence is 16 residues long. CDR3 in DNA: TGCACCAGCAGCCAAGGCCTAGCGGGGGCCACAGATACGCAGTATTTT. This encodes CTSSQGLAGATDTQYF.

This chain uses TRBV19 with TRBJ1-2; 7 bases align to TRBD1. This CDR3 is built from 15 residues. Germline lookup yields CDR1 LNHDA and CDR2 SQIVND (reference sequence). J gave up 1 base and V 1 base, and 3 bases lay outside the gene matches. CDR3 sequence (DNA): TGTGCCAGTAGTATAGGGAGGGACAGTAACTATGGCTACACCTTC. Amino acid sequence: CASSIGRDSNYGYTF.

This rearrangement joins TRBV5-4 to TRBJ2-5; a possible D gene is TRBD1 (5 bases). The V end lost 1 base, the J end lost 5 bases, and 15 bases lay between the germline ends. CDR1 and CDR2 (germline): SGHNT, YYREEE (reference sequence). The CDR3 runs to 15 residues. The CDR3 reads CASSLRAGQRETQYF. The DNA of the CDR3 is TGTGCCAGCAGCTTGCGGGCAGGGCAACGGGAGACCCAGTACTTC.

The chain uses TRBV28 and TRBJ2-7, with TRBD1 as a possible D gene (6 bases). Germline loops: CDR1 MDHEN, CDR2 SYDVKM. The CDR3 covers 12 residues. Trimming left V 6 bases short and J 3 bases short, with 9 bases between. Here the CDR3 DNA reads TGTGCCAGCAGCCTGGACAGCTACGAGCAGTACTTC. It is translated as CASSLDSYEQYF.

The gene calls are TRBV25-1 and TRBJ2-1, with 8 bases identical to TRBD2. Germline CDR1 reads MGHDK; CDR2 reads SYGVNS. With 2 bases clipped from V and 8 bases from J, the junction kept 14 bases outside the gene matches. The CDR3 is 17 residues long. CDR3 in amino acids: CASSEASGRSKFDEQFF. The CDR3 DNA reads as TGTGCCAGCAGTGAAGCCAGCGGGAGATCCAAGTTTGATGAGCAGTTCTTC.

This chain connects TRBV7-2 to TRBJ2-7; 8 positions match TRBD2. Germline-derived CDR1 and CDR2 are SGHTA and FQGNSA. CDR3 size: 16 residues. Trimming removed 0 bases from V and 2 bases from J; junction bases left unmatched: 6. Written as DNA, the CDR3 is TGTGCCAGCAGCTTAGCGCCGCGGGGGGCCCCCTACGAGCAGTACTTC. It is translated as CASSLAPRGAPYEQYF. The variable domain in full, with the rest retrieved from reference TRBV7-2 and TRBJ2-7, is GAGVSQSPSNKVTEKGKDVELRCDPISGHTALYWYRQSLGQGLEFLIYFQGNSAPDKSGLPSDRFSAERTGGSVSTLTIQRTQQEDSAVYLCASSLAPRGAPYEQYFGPGTRLTVT.

This clone showed up just once. The rearrangement links TRBV27 to TRBJ1-5; unclear D gene. The CDR3 has 15 residues. Germline V lookup: CDR1 MNHEY, CDR2 SMNVEV (reference sequence). Trimming removed 2 bases at V and 9 bases at J, with 17 bases between. This CDR3 reads CASSLTGPLAGPQHF. The CDR3 nucleotides read TGTGCCAGCAGTTTAACCGGACCCTTAGCGGGGCCCCAGCATTTT.

The rearrangement links TRBV19 to TRBJ2-1; 13 nucleotides line up with TRBD2. The CDR3 is 16 amino acids. Germline assignment: CDR1 LNHDA and CDR2 SQIVND (reference sequence). V was clipped by 4 bases and J by 7 bases; unmatched bases: 7. The chain's CDR3 is CASSTPRTSGSNEQFF. The CDR3 DNA follows: TGTGCCAGTAGTACCCCCAGGACTAGCGGGAGTAATGAGCAGTTCTTC.

The chain is built from TRBV19 and TRBJ1-3; unclear D gene. The V end lost 4 bases, the J end lost 2 bases, and 15 bases lay between the germline ends. This CDR3 spans 16 amino acids. CDR1 and CDR2 (germline): LNHDA, SQIVND (reference sequence). The CDR3 here is CASSKQKSSAGNTIYF. CDR3 bases: TGTGCCAGTAGTAAACAGAAAAGCTCTGCTGGAAACACCATATATTTT.

The J gene is TRBJ1-2, the V gene TRBV10-3, with TRBD1 as a possible D gene (6 bases). This CDR3 contains 14 residues. The germline CDR1 and CDR2 sequences are ENHRY and SYGVKD. Trimming removed 3 bases at V and 4 bases at J, with 12 bases between. Here the CDR3 DNA reads TGTGCCATCAGTGACACGAGACAGGCCTATGGCTACACCTTC. Translating gives CAISDTRQAYGYTF.

The gene calls are TRBV13 and TRBJ2-2, with TRBD1 matching over 9 bases. This CDR3 is built from 14 residues. Germline CDR1 reads PRHDT; CDR2 reads FYEKMQ (reference sequence). V gave up 3 bases and J gave up 5 bases; unmatched junction bases: 1. CDR3 sequence: CASSLTGGTGELFF. The CDR3 region has the DNA TGTGCCAGCAGCTTGACAGGGGGGACCGGGGAGCTGTTTTTT. Supplemented by reference TRBV13 and TRBJ2-2, the full variable domain reads AAGVIQSPRHLIKEKRETATLKCYPIPRHDTVYWYQQGPGQDPQFLISFYEKMQSDKGSIPDRFSAQQFSDYHSELNMSSLELGDSALYFCASSLTGGTGELFFGEGSRLTVL.

V usage is TRBV2 and J usage is TRBJ1-2; 10 bases agree with TRBD1. Germline V gene sequence: CDR1 SNHLY, CDR2 FYNNEI. After removal of 8 bases from V and 4 bases from J, the junction contained 10 bases not matched to a gene. The CDR3 has 15 amino acids. The DNA for the CDR3 is TGTGCCAGCCTCCCGGGACAGGGGTTGGGCTATGGCTACACCTTC. Translating gives CASLPGQGLGYGYTF.

A few counts support this clone. The DNA of the CDR3 is TGCGCCAGCAGTGACCGACAGGGTTACGAGCAGTACTTC. It encodes CASSDRQGYEQYF. The rearrangement links TRBV10-2 to TRBJ2-7; 7 bases agree with TRBD1. After removal of 3 bases from V and 4 bases from J, the junction contained 3 bases not matched to a gene. CDR1 WSHSY and CDR2 SAAADI come from the germline V gene. The length of the CDR3 is 13 residues.

The chain uses TRBV6-2 or TRBV6-3 and TRBJ1-2, with TRBD1 as a possible D gene (5 bases). Germline V CDR1 and CDR2: MNHEY, SVGEGT. This CDR3 contains 13 residues. V was cut by 3 bases and J by 7 bases, with 12 bases left in between. For the CDR3, the DNA is TGTGCCAGCAGTTATGGAGGGGTCGGTGGCTACACCTTC. Encoded protein: CASSYGGVGGYTF.

The chain couples TRBV5-1 to TRBJ2-7; TRBD1 aligns across 12 bases. The CDR3 runs to 14 residues. Losses at the gene ends were 3 bases for V and 2 bases for J; bases not matched to a gene: 0. Germline V gene data show CDR1 as SGHRS and CDR2 as YFSETQ. CDR3 in amino acids: CASSWDRGPYEQYF. DNA of the CDR3: TGCGCCAGCAGCTGGGACAGGGGGCCCTACGAGCAGTACTTC.

V gene TRBV7-6 combines with J gene TRBJ1-3; D gene ambiguous. This CDR3 region has 13 residues. Trimming stripped 5 bases from V and 1 base from J, with 6 bases between. Per germline, CDR1 SGHVS and CDR2 FNYEAQ. Here the CDR3 reads CASSQESGNTIYF. The CDR3 DNA is TGTGCCAGCAGCCAAGAGTCTGGAAACACCATATATTTT.

The gene calls are TRBV15 and TRBJ2-5, with D tentatively TRBD2 (6 bases). The germline gives CDR1 LNHNV, CDR2 YYDKDF (reference sequence). V lost 1 base and J lost 1, with 7 bases in between. CDR3 size: 14 residues. The CDR3 here is CATSRGGTQETQYF. CDR3 nucleotide sequence: TGTGCCACCAGCAGAGGCGGGACCCAAGAGACCCAGTACTTC.

The V and J genes are TRBV24-1 and TRBJ1-5; 9 nucleotides align to TRBD1. The V and J ends lost 10 bases and 4 bases, in that order; junction bases with no gene match: 1. CDR3 length: 12 residues. Looked up from germline, CDR1 is KGHDR and CDR2 is SFDVKD. CDR3 residues: CATGTGNQPQHF. Written as DNA, the CDR3 is TGTGCCACGGGGACAGGGAATCAGCCCCAGCATTTT.

The chain carries TRBV6-2 or TRBV6-3 and TRBJ1-6, with a weak D call TRBD1 (6 bases). The CDR3 spans 15 residues. Germline loops: CDR1 MNHEY, CDR2 SVGEGT. V lost 2 bases to trimming and J lost 9 bases, with 14 bases between them. The CDR3 DNA reads as TGTGCCAGCAGTTACAGGTCGGCAGGGGCTTCACCCCTCCACTTT. This translates into CASSYRSAGASPLHF.